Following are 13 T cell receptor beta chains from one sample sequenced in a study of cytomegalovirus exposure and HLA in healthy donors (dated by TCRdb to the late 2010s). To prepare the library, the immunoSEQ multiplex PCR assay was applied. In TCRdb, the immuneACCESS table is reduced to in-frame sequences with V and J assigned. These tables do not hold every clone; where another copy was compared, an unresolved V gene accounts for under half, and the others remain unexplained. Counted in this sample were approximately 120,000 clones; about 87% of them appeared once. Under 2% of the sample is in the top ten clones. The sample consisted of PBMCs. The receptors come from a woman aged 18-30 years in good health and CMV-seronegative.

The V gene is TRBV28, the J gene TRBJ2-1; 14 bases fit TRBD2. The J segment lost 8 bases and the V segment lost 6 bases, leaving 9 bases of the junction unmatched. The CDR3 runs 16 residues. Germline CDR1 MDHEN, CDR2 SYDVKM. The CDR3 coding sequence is TGTGCCAGCAGCTCCGGGACTAGCGGGAGTTTCGATGAGCAGTTCTTC. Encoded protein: CASSSGTSGSFDEQFF.

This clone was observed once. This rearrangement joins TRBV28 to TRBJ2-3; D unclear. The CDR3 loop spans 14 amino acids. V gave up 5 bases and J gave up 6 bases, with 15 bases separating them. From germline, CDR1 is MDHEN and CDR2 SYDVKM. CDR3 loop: CASSLSTRYDTQYF. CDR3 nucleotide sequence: TGTGCCAGCAGTCTGTCTACGAGGTACGATACGCAGTATTTT.

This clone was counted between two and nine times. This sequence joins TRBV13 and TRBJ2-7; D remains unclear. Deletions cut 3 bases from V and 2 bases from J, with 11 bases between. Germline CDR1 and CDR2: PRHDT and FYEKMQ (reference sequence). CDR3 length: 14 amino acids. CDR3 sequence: CASSLFVAPYEQYF. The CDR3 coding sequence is TGTGCCAGCAGCTTGTTCGTAGCCCCCTACGAGCAGTACTTC.

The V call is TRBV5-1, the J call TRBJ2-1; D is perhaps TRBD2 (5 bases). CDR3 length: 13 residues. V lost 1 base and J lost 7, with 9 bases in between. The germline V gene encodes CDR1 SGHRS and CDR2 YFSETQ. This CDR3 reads CASSLLASNEQFF. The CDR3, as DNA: TGCGCCAGCAGCTTGTTAGCGTCGAATGAGCAGTTCTTC.

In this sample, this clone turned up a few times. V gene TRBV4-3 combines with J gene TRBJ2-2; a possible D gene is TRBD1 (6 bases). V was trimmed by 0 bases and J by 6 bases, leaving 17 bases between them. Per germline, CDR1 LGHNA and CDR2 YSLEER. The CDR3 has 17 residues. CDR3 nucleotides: TGCGCCAGCAGCCAAGAAGGTACCAGGGGAAGATCCGGGGAGCTGTTTTTT. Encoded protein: CASSQEGTRGRSGELFF.

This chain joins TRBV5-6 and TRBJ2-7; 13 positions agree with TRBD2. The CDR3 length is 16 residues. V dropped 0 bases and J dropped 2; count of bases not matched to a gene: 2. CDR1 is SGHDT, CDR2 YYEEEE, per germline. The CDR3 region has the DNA TGTGCCAGCAGCTTGGTGGGACTAGCGGGGCCCTACGAGCAGTACTTC. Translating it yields CASSLVGLAGPYEQYF.

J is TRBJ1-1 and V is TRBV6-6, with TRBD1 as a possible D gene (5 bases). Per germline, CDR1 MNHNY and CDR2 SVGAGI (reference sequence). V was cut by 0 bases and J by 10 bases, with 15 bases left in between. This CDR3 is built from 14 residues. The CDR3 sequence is CASSYSGSRGGAFF. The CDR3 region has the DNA TGTGCCAGCAGTTACTCAGGGTCACGGGGGGGAGCTTTCTTT.

CDR3 in amino acids: CASSPRGRGATNEKLFF. Here the CDR3 DNA reads TGTGCCAGCAGCCCAAGAGGCAGGGGAGCAACTAATGAAAAACTGTTTTTT. The chain has TRBV27 and TRBJ1-4, with D perhaps TRBD1 (6 bases). CDR3 length: 17 residues. V was pared by 6 bases and J by 0 bases, with 17 bases between. CDR1 is MNHEY, CDR2 SMNVEV, per germline (reference sequence).

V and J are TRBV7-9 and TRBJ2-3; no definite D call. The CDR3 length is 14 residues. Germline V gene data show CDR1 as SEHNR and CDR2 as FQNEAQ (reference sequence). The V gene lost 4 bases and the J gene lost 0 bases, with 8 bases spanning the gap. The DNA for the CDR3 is TGTGCCAGCAGCTCAGATGCTAGCACAGATACGCAGTATTTT. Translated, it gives CASSSDASTDTQYF.

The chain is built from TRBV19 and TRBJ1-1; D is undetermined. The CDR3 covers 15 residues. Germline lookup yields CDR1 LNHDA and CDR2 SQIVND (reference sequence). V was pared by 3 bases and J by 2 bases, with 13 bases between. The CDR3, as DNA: TGTGCCAGTAGTATTTATTTTTCGGGAAACACTGAAGCTTTCTTT. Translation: CASSIYFSGNTEAFF.

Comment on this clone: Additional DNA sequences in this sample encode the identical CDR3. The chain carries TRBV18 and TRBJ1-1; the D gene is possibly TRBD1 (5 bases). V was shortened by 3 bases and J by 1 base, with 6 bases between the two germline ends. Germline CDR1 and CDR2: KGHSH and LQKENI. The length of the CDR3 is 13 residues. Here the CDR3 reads CASSPTGNTEAFF. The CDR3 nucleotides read TGTGCCAGCTCACCTACAGGGAACACTGAAGCTTTCTTT.

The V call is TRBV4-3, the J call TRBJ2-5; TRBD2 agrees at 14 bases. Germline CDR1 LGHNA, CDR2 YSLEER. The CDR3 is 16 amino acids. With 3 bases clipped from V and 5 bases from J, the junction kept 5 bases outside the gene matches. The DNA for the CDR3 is TGCGCCAGCAGCCAGGGACTAGCGGGAGTATATGAGACCCAGTACTTC. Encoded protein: CASSQGLAGVYETQYF.

This chain's CDR3 is CASSSSSGRLYNEQFF. The DNA of the CDR3 is TGTGCCAGCAGCTCCAGTAGCGGGAGGCTCTACAATGAGCAGTTCTTC. This rearrangement joins TRBV7-2 to TRBJ2-1; 10 nucleotides match TRBD2. This CDR3 spans 16 amino acids. CDR1 and CDR2 from the germline V gene are SGHTA and FQGNSA. V was pared by 4 bases and J by 3 bases, with 6 bases of the junction left unmatched.